The clone carrying this T cell receptor beta chain was detected a few times. The data originate from a study of pediatric ulcerative colitis. During colonoscopy, one to two rectal pinch biopsies were collected. Generated by immunoSEQ multiplex PCR, the TCRdb table keeps only in-frame clones and is missing some. The sample has 30,000 to 45,000 clones, around 73% seen once. The V segment lost 1 base and the J segment 5 bases; nucleotides outside the gene matches: 1. Per germline, CDR1 MNHNS and CDR2 SASEGT. The CDR3 extends over 14 amino acids. The clonotype comes from a boy between 10 and 17 years old with moderate ulcerative colitis. The sample consisted of gut tissue. The chain joins TRBV6-1 to TRBJ1-5; 8 bases map to TRBD1. CDR3 amino acids: CASSEGTGYQPQHF. For the CDR3, the DNA is TGTGCCAGCAGTGAAGGGACAGGGTATCAGCCCCAGCATTTT.